Below, one T cell receptor (beta chain) is given with its context. The V segment lost 3 bases and the J segment 3 bases; nucleotides outside the gene matches: 7. This CDR3 has 16 amino acids. CDR1 and CDR2 (germline): LNHDA, SQIVND (reference sequence). TCRdb's copy holds only in-frame clones and misses some; the assay was immunoSEQ multiplex PCR. This sample has about 89,000 clones, with 86% found just once. Described treatment: preoperative locoregional IRX-2 cytokine immunotherapy. Patients received preoperative, locoregional IRX-2 cytokine immunotherapy in a phase Ib study. The data derive from a study of preoperative IRX-2 immunotherapy in early breast cancer.

This material consisted of tumor tissue, taken after IRX-2 immunotherapy. This clonotype originated in a human donor with breast cancer. The J gene is TRBJ2-7, the V gene TRBV19; TRBD1 matches at 11 bases. In nucleotides, the CDR3 is TGTGCCAGTAGTATCCCTCCGGGACAGGGGGGCTACGAGCAGTACTTC. Amino acids: CASSIPPGQGGYEQYF.